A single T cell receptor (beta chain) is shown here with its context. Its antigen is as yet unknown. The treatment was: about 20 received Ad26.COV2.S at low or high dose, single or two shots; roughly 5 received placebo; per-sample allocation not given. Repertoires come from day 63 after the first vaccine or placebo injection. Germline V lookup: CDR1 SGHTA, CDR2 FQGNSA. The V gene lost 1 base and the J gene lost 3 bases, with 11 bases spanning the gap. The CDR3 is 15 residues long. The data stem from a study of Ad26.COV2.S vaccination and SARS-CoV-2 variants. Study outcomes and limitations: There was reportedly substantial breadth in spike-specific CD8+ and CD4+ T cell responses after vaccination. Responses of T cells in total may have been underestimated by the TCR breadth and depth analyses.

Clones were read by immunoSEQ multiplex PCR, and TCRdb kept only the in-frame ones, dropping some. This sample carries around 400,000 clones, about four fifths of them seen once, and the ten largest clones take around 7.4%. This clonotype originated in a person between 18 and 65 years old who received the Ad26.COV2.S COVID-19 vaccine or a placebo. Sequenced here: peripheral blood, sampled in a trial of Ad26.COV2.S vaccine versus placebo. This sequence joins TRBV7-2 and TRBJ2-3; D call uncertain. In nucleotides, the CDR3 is TGTGCCAGCAGCTTAGGAGTGAAGTTAACAGATACGCAGTATTTT. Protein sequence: CASSLGVKLTDTQYF.